The next 16 T cell receptor beta chains were all read from a single sample in a study of T cells in Graves' hyperthyroidism and ophthalmopathy. TCR beta CDR3 regions were amplified from RNA. The HTBI primer set served for first-round RT-PCR of the TCR CDR3. TCRdb re-analysed the multiplex PCR reads in MiXCR, keeping a single row per CDR3 protein. The table shows hundreds of thousands of distinct CDR3 sequences, with more than 45% occurring only once. The specimen sequenced was peripheral blood or thyroid tissue (not recorded which). These receptors all come from a woman younger than 35 with Graves' hyperthyroidism.

V is TRBV10-3 and J is TRBJ1-3; tentative D call: TRBD1 (6 bases). The CDR3 has 15 amino acids. V was trimmed by 7 bases and J by 0 bases, leaving 13 bases between them. Per the germline V gene, CDR1 is ENHRY and CDR2 is SYGVKD. This CDR3 is CAINGDTNSGNTIYF. The CDR3 DNA reads as TGTGCCATCAATGGGGACACAAACTCTGGAAACACCATATATTTT.

V gene TRBV7-2 combines with J gene TRBJ2-7; 10 nucleotides align to TRBD1. The CDR3 loop spans 14 amino acids. Germline trimming cut 7 bases from V and 3 bases from J; bases unmatched to any gene: 6. Germline CDR1 reads SGHTA; CDR2 reads FQGNSA. CDR3 nucleotides: TGTGCCAGCATCCAGGGACAGGGGCTCTACGAGCAGTACTTC. Protein: CASIQGQGLYEQYF.

The chain is built from TRBV19 and TRBJ1-5, with unresolved D. The CDR3 totals 13 residues. CDR1 is LNHDA and CDR2 is SQIVND in the germline V gene (reference sequence). V lost 9 bases and J 4 bases, leaving 13 bases between the germline ends. The CDR3 loop is CASLSRENQPQHF. In nucleotides, the CDR3 is TGTGCCAGCCTCAGCCGCGAAAATCAGCCCCAGCATTTT.

This clonotype showed up just a few times. The V call is TRBV7-9, the J call TRBJ1-1, with D unclear. The CDR3 runs 12 residues. CDR1 and CDR2 (germline): SEHNR, FQNEAQ (reference sequence). V lost 5 bases to trimming and J lost 6 bases, with 10 bases between them. CDR3 in amino acids: CASSTMRAEAFF. CDR3 bases: TGTGCCAGCAGCACAATGCGGGCTGAAGCTTTCTTT.

The chain uses TRBV20-1 and TRBJ1-1; tentative D call: TRBD1 (5 bases). V lost 6 bases and J 2 bases, leaving 13 bases between the germline ends. The CDR3 is 13 residues long. Germline V gene sequence: CDR1 DFQATT, CDR2 SNEGSKA (reference sequence). The CDR3 loop reads CSATQGLNTEAFF. The CDR3 coding sequence is TGCAGTGCAACTCAGGGTTTAAACACTGAAGCTTTCTTT.

The J gene is TRBJ1-2, the V gene TRBV2; 8 nucleotides line up with TRBD1. V shed 2 bases, J shed 2 bases, and the junction held 7 bases outside the gene matches. CDR1 SNHLY and CDR2 FYNNEI come from the germline V gene. This CDR3 contains 16 residues. The CDR3 nucleotides read TGTGCCAGCAGTGAATCCGGACAGGGCGGAAACTATGGCTACACCTTC. Protein sequence: CASSESGQGGNYGYTF.

This clonotype was observed a handful of times. The chain carries TRBV20-1 and TRBJ1-5; D is unclear. From germline, CDR1 is DFQATT and CDR2 SNEGSKA (reference sequence). V was trimmed by 1 base and J by 5 bases, leaving 3 bases between them. The CDR3 is made up of 11 amino acids. DNA of the CDR3: TGCAGTGCTAGAGGGGATCAGCCCCAGCATTTT. The encoded protein is CSARGDQPQHF.

This clonotype came up a few times. One end of the junction fails to match germline, which may point to a read error. V gene TRBV5-1 combines with J gene TRBJ2-5; tentatively, D is TRBD2 (7 bases). From germline, CDR1 is SGHRS and CDR2 YFSETQ. The CDR3 loop spans 14 amino acids. The CDR3 nucleotides are TGTGCCAGCAGCTTGGGGGGGCGGCAAGAGACCCAGTACTTC. Translation gives CASSLGGRQETQYF.

CDR3 bases: TGTGCGGGCGGGACAGGGAATGAAAAACTGTTTTTT. Translation gives CAGGTGNEKLFF. The V call is TRBV2, the J call TRBJ1-4; 9 nucleotides agree with TRBD1. Germline V CDR1 and CDR2: SNHLY, FYNNEI. The CDR3 spans 12 residues.

This chain joins TRBV12-3 or TRBV12-4 and TRBJ2-5, with D perhaps matching TRBD1 (7 bases). Trimming stripped 7 bases from V and 5 bases from J, with 17 bases between. The CDR3 contains 14 residues. CDR3 sequence (DNA): TGTGCCAGCACTAACTCAGGGGGGAGGGAGACCCAGTACTTC. It translates to CASTNSGGRETQYF.

About this clonotype: A much bigger clone sits one base away, suggesting this may be a read error. The rearrangement links TRBV10-3 to TRBJ1-2; D is unresolved. The CDR3 totals 11 residues. Germline lookup yields CDR1 ENHRY and CDR2 SYGVKD. The V gene lost 5 bases and the J gene lost 4 bases, with 5 bases spanning the gap. DNA of the CDR3: TGTGCCATCAGTCTGTCCTATGGCTACACCTTC. Translating gives CAISLSYGYTF.

The V and J genes are TRBV15 and TRBJ1-1; tentatively, D is TRBD1 (6 bases). The CDR3 extends over 12 amino acids. CDR1 is LNHNV and CDR2 is YYDKDF in the germline V gene (reference sequence). Deletions cut 0 bases from V and 10 bases from J, with 9 bases between. As DNA, the CDR3 is TGTGCCACCAGCAGAGACAGGGGTTTAGCTTTCTTT. Encoded protein: CATSRDRGLAFF.

Comment on this clonotype: Mismatch with germline at one junction end may stem from a read error. The chain is built from TRBV10-3 and TRBJ2-7, with D unresolved. The CDR3 is 13 residues long. Germline values: CDR1 ENHRY, CDR2 SYGVKD. The CDR3 sequence is CASSYLETYEQYF. The CDR3 region has the DNA TGTGCCAGCAGTTACCTCGAAACCTACGAGCAGTACTTC.

This clonotype was observed a few times. The chain carries TRBV14 and TRBJ1-2; 8 nucleotides match TRBD1. Germline trimming cut 2 bases from V and 4 bases from J; bases unmatched to any gene: 3. This CDR3 spans 14 amino acids. The germline V gene has CDR1 SGHDN and CDR2 FVKESK. CDR3 loop: CASSQHTGGYGYTF. The CDR3 region has the DNA TGTGCCAGCAGCCAACACACAGGGGGCTATGGCTACACCTTC.

About this clonotype itself: Since a much larger clone is just one base distant, this may be a read error. J is TRBJ1-3 and V is TRBV7-2, with D unresolved. Germline CDR1 and CDR2: SGHTA and FQGNSA. CDR3 length: 12 amino acids. CDR3 nucleotide sequence: TGTGCCAGCAGCCCTTACCAGCACACCATGTATTTT. This encodes CASSPYQHTMYF.

This clonotype was seen many times. V gene TRBV25-1 combines with J gene TRBJ2-5; D is possibly TRBD1 (6 bases). V was cut by 1 base and J by 5 bases, with 11 bases left in between. The CDR3 loop spans 14 amino acids. CDR1 is MGHDK, CDR2 SYGVNS, per germline. In nucleotides, the CDR3 is TGTGCCAGCAGTGAATTGTGGGGGCTGGAGACCCAGTACTTC. This gives the protein CASSELWGLETQYF.